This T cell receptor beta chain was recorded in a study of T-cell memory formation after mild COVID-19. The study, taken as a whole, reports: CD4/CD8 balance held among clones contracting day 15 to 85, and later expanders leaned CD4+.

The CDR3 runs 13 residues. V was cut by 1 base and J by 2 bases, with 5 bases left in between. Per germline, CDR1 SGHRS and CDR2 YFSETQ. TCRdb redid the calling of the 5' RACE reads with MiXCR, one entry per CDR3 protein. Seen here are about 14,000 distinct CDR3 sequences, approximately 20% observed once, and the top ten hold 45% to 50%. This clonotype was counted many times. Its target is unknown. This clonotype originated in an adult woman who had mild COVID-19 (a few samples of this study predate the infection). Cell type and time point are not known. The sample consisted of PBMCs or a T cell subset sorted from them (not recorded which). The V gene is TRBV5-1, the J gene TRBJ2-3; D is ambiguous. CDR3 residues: CASSLPLTDTQYF. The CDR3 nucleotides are TGCGCCAGCAGCTTGCCTCTCACAGATACGCAGTATTTT.